The next 8 T cell receptor beta chains were all read from a single sample in a study of B cell selection in AIRE deficiency. CD4+CD127+ cells were sorted as the conventional CD4 T cells. Sequencing used immunoSEQ multiplex PCR; TCRdb keeps in-frame clones, though not all of them. This table holds 20,000 to 25,000 clones, approximately 97% found once. Sequences were obtained from conventional CD4+ T cells sorted from PBMCs. The receptors come from a human donor with AIRE deficiency.

This rearrangement joins TRBV28 to TRBJ1-2, with 9 bases matching TRBD1. Germline values: CDR1 MDHEN, CDR2 SYDVKM. V lost 4 bases to trimming and J lost 7 bases; unmatched junction nucleotides: 7. CDR3 length: 14 residues. The CDR3 spells CASSSTGGVGGYTF. As DNA, the CDR3 is TGTGCCAGCAGTTCCACAGGGGGCGTGGGTGGCTACACCTTC.

The CDR3 coding sequence is TGTGCCAGTAGTACGACCGGGACAGGGGGATACGAGCAGTACTTC. Its translation is CASSTTGTGGYEQYF. This chain connects TRBV19 to TRBJ2-7, with TRBD1 identical over 11 bases. The length of the CDR3 is 15 residues. Per germline, CDR1 LNHDA and CDR2 SQIVND (reference sequence). Trimming took 4 bases from V and 4 from J; bases not matched to a gene: 6.

The V gene is TRBV28, the J gene TRBJ1-2; D remains unclear. Trimming removed 10 bases from V and 1 base from J, with 7 bases in between. CDR3 length: 11 amino acids. The V gene's germline CDR1 is MDHEN and CDR2 SYDVKM. The CDR3 is CAIVGNYGYTF. CDR3 DNA: TGTGCCATCGTCGGTAACTATGGCTACACCTTC.

The chain has TRBV27 and TRBJ1-3, with a possible D match to TRBD1 (6 bases). V lost 6 bases and J lost 0, with 15 bases in between. Germline V gene sequence: CDR1 MNHEY, CDR2 SMNVEV (reference sequence). This CDR3 is 16 amino acids long. For the CDR3, the DNA is TGTGCCAGCAGCCGATCCGGACAGAGCTCTGGAAACACCATATATTTT. The encoded protein is CASSRSGQSSGNTIYF.

The chain couples TRBV2 to TRBJ2-1, with 10 positions matching TRBD1. CDR1 is SNHLY, CDR2 FYNNEI, per germline. This CDR3 is built from 13 residues. The V gene end was trimmed by 9 bases and the J gene end by 9 bases; junction bases not matched to a gene: 8. The CDR3: CARTGGRGLEQFF. The CDR3 region has the DNA TGTGCCAGGACAGGGGGCAGGGGACTTGAGCAGTTCTTC.

V and J are TRBV6-1 and TRBJ2-7; tentative D call: TRBD1 (5 bases). This CDR3 spans 14 amino acids. Germline CDR1 MNHNS, CDR2 SASEGT. V gave up 4 bases and J gave up 2 bases, with 12 bases separating them. The CDR3 DNA follows: TGTGCCAGCAGTGCGGGCGGACAAACCTACGAGCAGTACTTC. Protein sequence: CASSAGGQTYEQYF.

The rearrangement uses TRBV11-3 and TRBJ2-6; D is unresolved. Trimming removed 6 bases at V and 2 bases at J, with 2 bases between. The CDR3 is 12 residues long. From germline, CDR1 is SGHNT and CDR2 YENEEA. CDR3 region: CASRTGANVLTF. The CDR3 DNA follows: TGTGCCAGCAGGACTGGGGCCAACGTCCTGACTTTC.

The chain joins TRBV28 to TRBJ1-5; no firm D call. Germline V CDR1 and CDR2: MDHEN, SYDVKM. Trimming removed 3 bases at V and 3 bases at J, with 12 bases between. The CDR3 consists of 15 residues. CDR3 loop: CASSLIGRPNQPQHF. In nucleotides, the CDR3 is TGTGCCAGCAGTTTGATTGGCAGGCCCAATCAGCCCCAGCATTTT.